The sequence of this TCR beta chain was determined in a study of T cells in Graves' hyperthyroidism and ophthalmopathy. Study-wide results and limits: Using 13 V-J features, a model discriminated ophthalmopathy from stable hyperthyroidism.

This clonotype has at least ten counts. What it binds is not known. After removal of 4 bases from V and 9 bases from J, the junction contained 0 bases not matched to a gene. The CDR3 spans 12 residues. Germline V lookup: CDR1 SGHDN, CDR2 FVKESK. There were TCR beta CDR3 regions amplified from RNA transcripts. HTBI primers were the set used in a first-round RT-PCR of the TCR CDR3. A single record per CDR3 protein comes from TCRdb applying MiXCR to the multiplex PCR reads. The data show roughly 300,000 distinct CDR3 sequences, approximately 14% seen once. Investigators excluded patients with uncontrolled infection, other autoimmune disease, pregnancy or lactation.

The receptor was isolated from a woman aged 30 to 39 with Graves' hyperthyroidism. The sequenced material came from blood. The V and J genes are TRBV14 and TRBJ2-1, with TRBD2 matching over 10 bases. DNA for the CDR3: TGTGCCAGCAGCCCTAGCGGGAGTGAGCAGTTCTTC. This sequence encodes CASSPSGSEQFF.